The present T cell receptor (beta chain) was sequenced within a study of T cell responses to AZD1222 COVID-19 vaccine. Study conclusions and caveats: Reports say nearly half of spike-specific TCRs go after unmutated variant regions. The donors showed a predominance of white British ancestry and of females, with possible underestimation of clonal diversity.

Worth noting for this clone: Its matching antigen is unknown.

Trimming shortened V by 3 bases and J by 5 bases, and 14 bases separated the two germline ends. This CDR3 is 15 amino acids long. Per germline, CDR1 LNHDA and CDR2 SQIVND (reference sequence). TCRdb's copy holds only in-frame clones and misses some; the assay was immunoSEQ multiplex PCR. The sample lists roughly 120,000 clones, approximately 88% occurring once. V is TRBV19 and J is TRBJ1-5; D remains unclear. This material consisted of peripheral blood, taken on day 0 of AZD1222 vaccination. This TCR was sampled from an adult in good health. The DNA of the CDR3 is TGTGCCAGTAGTATGGCAGCGAGGAGGGATCAGCCCCAGCATTTT. Translated: CASSMAARRDQPQHF.